What follows describes a single TCR beta chain. Its specificity is not known. The sample comes from a study of T cell responses to AZD1222 COVID-19 vaccine. Findings and limits, study-wide: Across the whole spike, CD4 TCRs peaked at regions 160-218 and 743-854.

Only in-frame clones appear in the TCRdb table, and some are missing; sequencing was by immunoSEQ multiplex PCR. The table shows more than 75,000 clones, with roughly nine tenths occurring only once. The receptor was derived from an adult in good health. Sequences were derived from peripheral blood, sampled on day 0 of AZD1222 vaccination.

The DNA of the CDR3 is TGTGCCAGCAATCTTGAACGGCTCAATCAGCCCCAGCATTTT. Its protein is CASNLERLNQPQHF. J is TRBJ1-5 and V is TRBV2; D uncertain. CDR1 is SNHLY and CDR2 is FYNNEI in the germline V gene. CDR3 length equals 14 residues. Trimming cost V 7 bases and J 3 bases, with 13 bases left between them.